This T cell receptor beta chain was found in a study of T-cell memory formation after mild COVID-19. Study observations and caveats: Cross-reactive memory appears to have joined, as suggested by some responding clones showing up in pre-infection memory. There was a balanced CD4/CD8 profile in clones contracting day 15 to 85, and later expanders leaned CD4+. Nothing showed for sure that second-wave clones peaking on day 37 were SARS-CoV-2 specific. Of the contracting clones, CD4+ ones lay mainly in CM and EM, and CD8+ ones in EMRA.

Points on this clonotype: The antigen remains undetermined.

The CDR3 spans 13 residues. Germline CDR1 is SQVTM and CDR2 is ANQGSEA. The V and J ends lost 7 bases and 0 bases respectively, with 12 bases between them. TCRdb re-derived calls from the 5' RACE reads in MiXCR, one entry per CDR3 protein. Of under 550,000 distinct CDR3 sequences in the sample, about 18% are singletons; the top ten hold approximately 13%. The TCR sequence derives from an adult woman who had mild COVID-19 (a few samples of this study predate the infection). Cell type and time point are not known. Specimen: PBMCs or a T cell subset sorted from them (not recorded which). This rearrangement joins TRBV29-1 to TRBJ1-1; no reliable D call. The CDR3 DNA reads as TGCAGCGGCCTCGGACCCTTGAACACTGAAGCTTTCTTT. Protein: CSGLGPLNTEAFF.